This TCR beta chain was identified during a study of response to subunit inactivated influenza vaccine. The table lists this clonotype with many counts. TCRdb reprocessed the RT-PCR reads via MiXCR and lists one record per CDR3 protein. The sample consists of hundreds of thousands of distinct CDR3 sequences, less than 8% of them appearing once. V was pared by 4 bases and J by 0 bases, with 12 bases between. This CDR3 is built from 15 residues. Germline loops: CDR1 SEHNR, CDR2 FQNEAQ (reference sequence). The sample in question was PBMCs from blood, obtained around 25 months after vaccination. The rearrangement links TRBV7-9 to TRBJ1-1; tentative D call: TRBD1 (6 bases). The sequence came from a man aged 50 to 75 who received an inactivated influenza vaccine. The CDR3 DNA is TGTGCCAGCAGCTCGTCTACAGGGTTGAACACTGAAGCTTTCTTT. Its translation is CASSSSTGLNTEAFF.